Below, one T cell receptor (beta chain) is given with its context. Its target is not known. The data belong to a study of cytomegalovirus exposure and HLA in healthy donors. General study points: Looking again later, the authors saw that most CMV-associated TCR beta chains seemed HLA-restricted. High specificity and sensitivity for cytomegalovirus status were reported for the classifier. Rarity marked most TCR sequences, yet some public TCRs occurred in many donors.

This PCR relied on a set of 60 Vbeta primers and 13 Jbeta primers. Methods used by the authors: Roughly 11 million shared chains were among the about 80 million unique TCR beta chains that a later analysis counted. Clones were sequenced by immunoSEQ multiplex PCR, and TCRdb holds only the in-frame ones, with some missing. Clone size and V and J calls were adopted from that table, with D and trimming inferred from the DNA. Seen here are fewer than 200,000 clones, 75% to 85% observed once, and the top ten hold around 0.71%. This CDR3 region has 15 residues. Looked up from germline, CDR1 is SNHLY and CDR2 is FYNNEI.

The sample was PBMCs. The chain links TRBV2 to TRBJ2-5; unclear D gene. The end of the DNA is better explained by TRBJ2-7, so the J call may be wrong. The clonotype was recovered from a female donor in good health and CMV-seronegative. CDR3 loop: CASRLLLLQSYEQYF. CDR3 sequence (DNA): TGTGCCAGCAGATTACTATTACTACAATCCTACGAGCAGTACTTC.